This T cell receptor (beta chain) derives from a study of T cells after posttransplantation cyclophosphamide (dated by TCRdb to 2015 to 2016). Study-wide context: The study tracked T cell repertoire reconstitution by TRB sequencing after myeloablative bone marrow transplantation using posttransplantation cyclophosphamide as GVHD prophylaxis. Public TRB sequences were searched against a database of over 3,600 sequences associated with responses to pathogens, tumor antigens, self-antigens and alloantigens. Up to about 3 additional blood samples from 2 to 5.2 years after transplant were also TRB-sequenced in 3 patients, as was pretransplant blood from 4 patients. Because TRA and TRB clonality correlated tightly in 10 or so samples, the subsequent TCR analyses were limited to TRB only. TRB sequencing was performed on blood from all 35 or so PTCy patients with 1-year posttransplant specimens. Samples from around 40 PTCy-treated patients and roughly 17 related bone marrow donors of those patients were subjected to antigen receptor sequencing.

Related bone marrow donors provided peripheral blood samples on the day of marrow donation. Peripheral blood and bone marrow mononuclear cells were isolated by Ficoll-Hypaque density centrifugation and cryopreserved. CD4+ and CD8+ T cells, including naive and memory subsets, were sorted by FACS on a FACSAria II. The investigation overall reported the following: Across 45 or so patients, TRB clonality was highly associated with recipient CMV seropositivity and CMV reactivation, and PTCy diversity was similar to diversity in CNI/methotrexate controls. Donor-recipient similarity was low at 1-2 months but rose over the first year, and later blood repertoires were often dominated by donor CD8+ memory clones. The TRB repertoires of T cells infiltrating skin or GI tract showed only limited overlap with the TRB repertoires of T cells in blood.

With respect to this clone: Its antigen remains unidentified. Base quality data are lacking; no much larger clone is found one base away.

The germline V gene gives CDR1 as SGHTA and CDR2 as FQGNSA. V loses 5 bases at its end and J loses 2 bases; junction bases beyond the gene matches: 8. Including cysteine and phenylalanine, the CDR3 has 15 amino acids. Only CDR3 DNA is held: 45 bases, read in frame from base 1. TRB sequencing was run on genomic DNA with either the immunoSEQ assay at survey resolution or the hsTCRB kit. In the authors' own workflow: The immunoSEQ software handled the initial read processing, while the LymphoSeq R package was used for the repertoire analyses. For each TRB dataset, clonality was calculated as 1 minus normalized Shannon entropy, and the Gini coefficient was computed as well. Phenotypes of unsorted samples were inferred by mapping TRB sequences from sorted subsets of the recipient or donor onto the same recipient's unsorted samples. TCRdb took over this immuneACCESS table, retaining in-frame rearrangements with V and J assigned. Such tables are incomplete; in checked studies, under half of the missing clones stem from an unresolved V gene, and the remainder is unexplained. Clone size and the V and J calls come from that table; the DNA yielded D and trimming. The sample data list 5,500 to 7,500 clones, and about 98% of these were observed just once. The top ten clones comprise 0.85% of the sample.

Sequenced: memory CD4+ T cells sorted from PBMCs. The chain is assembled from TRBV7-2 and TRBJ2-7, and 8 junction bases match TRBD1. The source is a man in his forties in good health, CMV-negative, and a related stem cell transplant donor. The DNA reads TGTGCCAGCAGCGACGGGACAGGCCCTACCTACGAGCAGTACTTC. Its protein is CASSDGTGPTYEQYF.